The 22 T cell receptor beta chains presented below share a single source sample, sequenced in a study of spatial heterogeneity in lung cancer. Study-level findings and limits: Tumors with more nonsynonymous mutations had more expanded intratumoral alpha and beta TCRs.

These receptors are not linked to any known antigen. TCRdb called the 5' RACE reads again in MiXCR, with one record for every CDR3 protein. In the table there are more than 15,000 distinct CDR3 sequences, roughly 6% of which are singletons. As for time point: sample taken at primary tumor resection. The sequencing here drew on lung tumor tissue, taken at surgery. All receptors derive from a female donor with early-stage non-small cell lung cancer.

This clonotype was observed at least ten times. V is TRBV4-2 and J is TRBJ1-6; possible D gene TRBD1, 5 bases. Germline V CDR1 and CDR2: LGHNA, YNFKEQ. The CDR3 extends over 16 amino acids. The V gene lost 0 bases and the J gene lost 7 bases, with 13 bases spanning the gap. CDR3 protein: CASSQEFGAGNSPLHF. The CDR3, as DNA: TGTGCCAGCAGCCAAGAGTTCGGTGCAGGGAATTCACCCCTCCACTTT.

This clonotype appeared many times. J is TRBJ2-1 and V is TRBV6-5; TRBD2 agrees at 7 bases. V was pared by 2 bases and J by 8 bases, with 3 bases of the junction left unmatched. Germline-derived CDR1 and CDR2 are MNHEY and SVGAGI. The CDR3 runs 13 residues. The CDR3 DNA reads TGTGCCAGCAGTTACCTAGCGGCCGATGAGCAGTTCTTC. Its protein product is CASSYLAADEQFF.

The table lists this clonotype with many counts. The chain employs TRBV20-1 and TRBJ1-1, with D tentatively TRBD1 (5 bases). Germline lookup yields CDR1 DFQATT and CDR2 SNEGSKA (reference sequence). Trimming cost V 3 bases and J 4 bases, with 18 bases left between them. CDR3 length: 15 amino acids. CDR3 protein: CSASGGGSVGTEAFF. In DNA form, the CDR3 reads TGCAGTGCTAGTGGGGGAGGGAGTGTGGGCACTGAAGCTTTCTTT.

This clonotype was detected ten times or more. The chain has TRBV7-2 and TRBJ2-7; 14 nucleotides agree with TRBD2. V gave up 5 bases and J gave up 3 bases; unmatched junction bases: 6. The CDR3 totals 16 residues. CDR1 is SGHTA and CDR2 is FQGNSA in the germline V gene. CDR3 bases: TGTGCCAGCAGCCGGACTAGCGGGAGGCTTAGCTACGAGCAGTACTTC. Translated, it gives CASSRTSGRLSYEQYF.

This clonotype was recorded at least ten times. The gene calls are TRBV5-1 and TRBJ2-5; TRBD1 aligns across 8 bases. CDR1 and CDR2 from the germline V gene are SGHRS and YFSETQ. V lost 3 bases and J lost 2; bases outside the gene matches: 6. CDR3 length: 15 residues. The CDR3 loop is CASSSGTGQQETQYF. The CDR3 DNA follows: TGCGCCAGCAGCTCCGGGACAGGACAACAAGAGACCCAGTACTTC.

In this sample, this clonotype is medium-sized (0.01 to 0.1%). V gene TRBV5-6 combines with J gene TRBJ2-3, with D possibly being TRBD2 (6 bases). There are 16 residues in the CDR3. The germline V gene encodes CDR1 SGHDT and CDR2 YYEEEE. Trimming left V 1 base short and J 2 bases short, with 14 bases between. This chain's CDR3 is CASSLRLAWDTDTQYF. CDR3 DNA sequence: TGTGCCAGCAGCTTGAGGCTAGCGTGGGACACAGATACGCAGTATTTT.

This clonotype was seen at least ten times. The V call is TRBV20-1, the J call TRBJ2-2, with 12 bases fitting TRBD2. The CDR3 loop spans 15 amino acids. Losses at the gene ends were 1 base for V and 6 bases for J; bases not matched to a gene: 3. Germline V gene lookup returns CDR1 DFQATT and CDR2 SNEGSKA (reference sequence). CDR3 nucleotide sequence: TGCAGTGCTAGAGTGGGACTAGCGGGCTCCGGGGAGCTGTTTTTT. This codes for CSARVGLAGSGELFF.

This clonotype occurred many times. Compared with germline, one end of the junction differs, possibly owing to a read error. The rearrangement joins TRBV7-9 to TRBJ1-2, with 11 bases identical to TRBD1. The CDR3 runs to 18 residues. The germline V gene encodes CDR1 SEHNR and CDR2 FQNEAQ (reference sequence). The chain's CDR3 is CVSSTDRTGGFENYGYTF. CDR3 nucleotide sequence: TGTGTCAGCAGCACTGATCGGACAGGGGGCTTTGAGAACTATGGCTACACCTTC.

This clonotype was observed at least ten times. V and J are TRBV15 and TRBJ2-7, with D unclear. The CDR3 runs 14 residues. The V end lost 0 bases, the J end lost 5 bases, and 11 bases lay between the germline ends. The germline gives CDR1 LNHNV, CDR2 YYDKDF (reference sequence). CDR3 loop: CATSRDPEHDEQYF. The DNA of the CDR3 is TGTGCCACCAGCAGAGACCCAGAGCACGACGAGCAGTACTTC. The full variable domain, with the rest looked up from reference TRBV15 and TRBJ2-7, is DAMVIQNPRYQVTQFGKPVTLSCSQTLNHNVMYWYQQKSSQAPKLLFHYYDKDFNNEADTPDNFQSRRPNTSFCFLDIRSPGLGDTAMYLCATSRDPEHDEQYFGPGTRLTVT.

This clonotype has at least ten counts. The V gene is TRBV20-1, the J gene TRBJ1-1, with TRBD1 identical over 10 bases. Germline-derived CDR1 and CDR2 are DFQATT and SNEGSKA (reference sequence). The trim removed 3 bases at V and 3 bases at J, leaving 7 bases unmatched. This CDR3 is built from 15 residues. CDR3 nucleotides: TGCAGTGCTAGTGGTGGGACAGGGGAGGACACTGAAGCTTTCTTT. As protein: CSASGGTGEDTEAFF.

This clonotype was picked up many times. This rearrangement joins TRBV28 to TRBJ1-5, with TRBD1 matching 9 bases. The CDR3 sequence is 17 residues long. Unmatched junction bases numbered 9, after V lost 2 bases and J lost 4 bases. Germline CDR1 and CDR2: MDHEN and SYDVKM. The CDR3 loop is CASSLAGGTGSNQPQHF. CDR3 coding DNA: TGTGCCAGCAGTTTAGCAGGAGGGACAGGGAGTAATCAGCCCCAGCATTTT.

In this sample, this clonotype turned up many times. The chain couples TRBV20-1 to TRBJ2-1, with a weak D call TRBD1 (6 bases). This CDR3 has 14 amino acids. V gave up 6 bases and J gave up 8 bases, with 20 bases separating them. Germline V gene sequence: CDR1 DFQATT, CDR2 SNEGSKA (reference sequence). CDR3 coding DNA: TGCAGTGCACGACCGGGACATCAAACGGATGAGCAGTTCTTC. Amino acid sequence: CSARPGHQTDEQFF.

This clonotype was found many times. J is TRBJ1-1 and V is TRBV15; D possibly corresponds to TRBD1 (5 bases). The CDR3 is 13 residues long. The V and J ends lost 5 bases and 1 base respectively, with 8 bases between them. In germline, CDR1 is LNHNV, CDR2 YYDKDF (reference sequence). The CDR3 DNA sequence: TGTGCCACCAGCCTAACAGGGAACACTGAAGCTTTCTTT. It yields the protein CATSLTGNTEAFF.

This clonotype is categorized as medium-sized. The rearrangement links TRBV20-1 to TRBJ2-7; a possible D gene is TRBD2 (6 bases). The germline V gene encodes CDR1 DFQATT and CDR2 SNEGSKA (reference sequence). V was pared by 5 bases and J by 5 bases, with 19 bases between. This CDR3 contains 14 residues. The CDR3 coding sequence is TGCAGTGCTGGGGGTGGGACGGGAGTCAACGAGCAGTACTTC. Translation gives CSAGGGTGVNEQYF.

By share of the sample, this clonotype is medium-sized. The J gene is TRBJ2-7, the V gene TRBV5-4; D might be TRBD2 (6 bases). V lost 2 bases and J 5 bases, leaving 17 bases between the germline ends. Germline CDR1 is SGHNT and CDR2 is YYREEE (reference sequence). This CDR3 is built from 15 residues. The CDR3, as DNA: TGTGCCAGCAGCTTAGCGGGCCCCCGGTGGGACGAGCAGTACTTC. Translated: CASSLAGPRWDEQYF.

This clonotype has a handful of counts. V gene TRBV10-1 combines with J gene TRBJ2-1, with a tentative D call TRBD1 (6 bases). The length of the CDR3 is 15 residues. The germline V gene encodes CDR1 WNHNN and CDR2 SYGVQD (reference sequence). The V end lost 6 bases, the J end lost 6 bases, and 18 bases lay between the germline ends. The CDR3 nucleotides are TGCGCCAGCAGACTGGACAGTATGGGAGTCAATGAGCAGTTCTTC. This codes for CASRLDSMGVNEQFF.

There are many counts of this clonotype. The rearrangement links TRBV14 to TRBJ1-1; 9 positions agree with TRBD1. The CDR3 is 17 amino acids. With V trimmed by 4 bases and J by 0 bases, 9 bases remained unmatched. Germline V CDR1 and CDR2: SGHDN, FVKESK. The CDR3 here is CASSPWTGVRMNTEAFF. In DNA, the CDR3 is TGTGCCAGCAGCCCTTGGACAGGGGTAAGGATGAACACTGAAGCTTTCTTT.

Many counts were recorded for this clonotype. The chain carries TRBV4-3 and TRBJ2-1, with no clear D. Germline CDR1 reads LGHNA; CDR2 reads YSLEER. The CDR3 spans 16 residues. With 3 bases removed from V and 8 bases from J, the gap between germline ends came to 20 bases. The CDR3 region has the DNA TGCGCCAGCAGCCAGAACCCACATCGACTTGTGGATGAGCAGTTCTTC. Its translation is CASSQNPHRLVDEQFF.

The CDR3 spells CSARDVASQAVETQYF. The CDR3 DNA is TGCAGTGCTAGAGATGTGGCCTCCCAGGCCGTAGAGACCCAGTACTTC. The chain employs TRBV20-1 and TRBJ2-5; D gene ambiguous. The CDR3 extends over 16 amino acids. Germline values: CDR1 DFQATT, CDR2 SNEGSKA (reference sequence). Deletions cut 0 bases from V and 4 bases from J, with 18 bases between.

Many counts were recorded for this clonotype. The CDR3 is CASSQESSLKGYTF. CDR3 sequence (DNA): TGTGCCAGCAGCCAAGAGTCCAGCCTCAAAGGCTACACCTTC. The chain is built from TRBV4-2 and TRBJ1-2, with D uncertain. Germline values: CDR1 LGHNA, CDR2 YNFKEQ. Trimming removed 0 bases from V and 8 bases from J, with 13 bases in between. The CDR3 is 14 amino acids.

This clonotype was counted at least ten times. The V call is TRBV7-9, the J call TRBJ1-2, with D possibly being TRBD1 (5 bases). Germline CDR1 and CDR2: SEHNR and FQNEAQ (reference sequence). V gave up 1 base and J gave up 8 bases, with 17 bases separating them. This CDR3 region has 15 residues. CDR3 nucleotide sequence: TGTGCCAGCAGCTTAGGTTGGCAGGGATCAGAAGGCTACACCTTC. This sequence encodes CASSLGWQGSEGYTF.

This clonotype was seen ten or more times. V is TRBV12-3 or TRBV12-4 and J is TRBJ2-2; possibly TRBD2 for D (7 bases). The CDR3 is 13 amino acids. CDR3 in DNA: TGTGCGACGGAGGGGGGGAGCACCGGGGAGCTGTTTTTT. Encoded protein: CATEGGSTGELFF.